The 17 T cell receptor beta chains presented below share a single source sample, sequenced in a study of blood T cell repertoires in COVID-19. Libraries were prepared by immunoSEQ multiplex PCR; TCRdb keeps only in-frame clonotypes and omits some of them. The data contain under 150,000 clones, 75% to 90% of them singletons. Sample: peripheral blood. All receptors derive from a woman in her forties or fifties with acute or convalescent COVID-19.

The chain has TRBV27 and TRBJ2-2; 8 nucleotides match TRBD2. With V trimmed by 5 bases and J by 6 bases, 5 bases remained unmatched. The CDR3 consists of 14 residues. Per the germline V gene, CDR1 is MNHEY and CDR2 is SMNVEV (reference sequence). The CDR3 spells CASSTLAGPGELFF. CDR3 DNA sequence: TGTGCCAGCAGTACGCTAGCGGGCCCCGGGGAGCTGTTTTTT.

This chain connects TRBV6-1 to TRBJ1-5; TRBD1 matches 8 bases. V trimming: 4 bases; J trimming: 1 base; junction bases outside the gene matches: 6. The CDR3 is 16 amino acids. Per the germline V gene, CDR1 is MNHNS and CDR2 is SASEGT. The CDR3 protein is CASSGRTGRSNQPQHF. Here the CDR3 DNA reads TGTGCCAGCAGTGGGCGGACAGGGAGGAGCAATCAGCCCCAGCATTTT.

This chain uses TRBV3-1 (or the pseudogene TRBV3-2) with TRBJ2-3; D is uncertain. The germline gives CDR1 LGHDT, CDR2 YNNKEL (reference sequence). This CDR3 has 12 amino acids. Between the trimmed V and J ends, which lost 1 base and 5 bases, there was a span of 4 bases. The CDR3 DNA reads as TGTGCCAGCAGCCAAGTTAGAGATACGCAGTATTTT. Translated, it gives CASSQVRDTQYF.

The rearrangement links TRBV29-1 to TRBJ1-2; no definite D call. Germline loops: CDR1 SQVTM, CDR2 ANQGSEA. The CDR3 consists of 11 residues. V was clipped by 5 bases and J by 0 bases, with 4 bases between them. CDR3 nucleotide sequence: TGCAGCGTTACAGCTAACTATGGCTACACCTTC. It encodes CSVTANYGYTF.

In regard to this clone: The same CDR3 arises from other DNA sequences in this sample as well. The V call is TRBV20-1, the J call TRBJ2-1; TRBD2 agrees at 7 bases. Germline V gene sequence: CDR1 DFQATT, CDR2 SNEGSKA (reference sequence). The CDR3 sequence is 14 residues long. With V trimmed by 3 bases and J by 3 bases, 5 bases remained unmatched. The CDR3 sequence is CSASRGGGYNEQFF. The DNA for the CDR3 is TGCAGTGCTAGTAGGGGCGGGGGCTACAATGAGCAGTTCTTC.

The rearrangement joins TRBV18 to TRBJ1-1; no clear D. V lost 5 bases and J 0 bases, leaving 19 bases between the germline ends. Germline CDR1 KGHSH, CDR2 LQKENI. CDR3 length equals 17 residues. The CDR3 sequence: CASSKRRVSGLNTEAFF. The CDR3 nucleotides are TGTGCCAGCTCAAAACGACGAGTTTCAGGTCTGAACACTGAAGCTTTCTTT.

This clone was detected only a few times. CDR3 sequence (DNA): TGTGCCAGCAGCCTGTTGGGACAGGGGGGCACTGAAGCTTTCTTT. This encodes CASSLLGQGGTEAFF. The chain recombines TRBV7-9 with TRBJ1-1; 11 bases agree with TRBD1. The CDR3 extends over 15 amino acids. Trimming removed 5 bases from V and 4 bases from J; junction bases left unmatched: 6. Germline V gene data show CDR1 as SEHNR and CDR2 as FQNEAQ (reference sequence).

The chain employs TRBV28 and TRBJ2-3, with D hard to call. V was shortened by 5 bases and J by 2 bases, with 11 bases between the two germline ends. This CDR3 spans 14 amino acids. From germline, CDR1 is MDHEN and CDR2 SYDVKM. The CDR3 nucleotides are TGTGCCAGCAGTCCGAGGATCGTCACAGATACGCAGTATTTT. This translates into CASSPRIVTDTQYF.

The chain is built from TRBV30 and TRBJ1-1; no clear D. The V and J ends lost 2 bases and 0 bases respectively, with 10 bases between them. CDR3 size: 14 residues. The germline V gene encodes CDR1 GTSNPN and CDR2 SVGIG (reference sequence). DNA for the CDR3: TGTGCCTGGAGTTCCTTGACTCTGAACACTGAAGCTTTCTTT. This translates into CAWSSLTLNTEAFF.

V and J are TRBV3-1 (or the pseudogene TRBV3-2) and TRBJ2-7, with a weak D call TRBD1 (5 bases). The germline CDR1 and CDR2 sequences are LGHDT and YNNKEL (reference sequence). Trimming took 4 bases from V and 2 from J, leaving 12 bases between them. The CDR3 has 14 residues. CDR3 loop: CASSPGHRPYEQYF. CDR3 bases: TGTGCCAGCAGCCCTGGACATCGCCCCTACGAGCAGTACTTC.

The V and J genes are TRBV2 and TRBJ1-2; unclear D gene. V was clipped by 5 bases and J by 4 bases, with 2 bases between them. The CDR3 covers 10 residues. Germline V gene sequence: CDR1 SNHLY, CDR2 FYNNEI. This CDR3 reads CASSLYGYTF. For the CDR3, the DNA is TGTGCCAGCAGTCTCTATGGCTACACCTTC.

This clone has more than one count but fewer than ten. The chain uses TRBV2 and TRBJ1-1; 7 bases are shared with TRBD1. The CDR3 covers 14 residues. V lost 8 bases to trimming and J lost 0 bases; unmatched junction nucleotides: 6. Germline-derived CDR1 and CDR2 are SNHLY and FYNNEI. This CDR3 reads CASDRDRVNTEAFF. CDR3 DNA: TGTGCCAGCGACCGGGACAGAGTGAACACTGAAGCTTTCTTT. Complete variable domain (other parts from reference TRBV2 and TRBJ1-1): EPEVTQTPSHQVTQMGQEVILRCVPISNHLYFYWYRQILGQKVEFLVSFYNNEISEKSEIFDDQFSVERPDGSNFTLKIRSTKLEDSAMYFCASDRDRVNTEAFFGQGTRLTVV.

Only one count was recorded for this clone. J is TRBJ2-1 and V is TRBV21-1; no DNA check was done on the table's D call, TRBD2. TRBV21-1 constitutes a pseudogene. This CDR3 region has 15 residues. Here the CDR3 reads CASSNRKSSYNEQFF. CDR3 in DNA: TGTGCCAGCAGCAATCGAAAGAGCTCCTACAATGAGCAGTTCTTC.

CDR3 DNA sequence: TGTGCCAGCAGTTTATTGACTAGCGGGAGAACCAAGCAGTACTTC. This gives the protein CASSLLTSGRTKQYF. The gene calls are TRBV28 and TRBJ2-7, with TRBD2 identical over 12 bases. CDR3 length: 15 amino acids. V gave up 1 base and J gave up 8 bases; unmatched junction bases: 6. Germline values: CDR1 MDHEN, CDR2 SYDVKM.

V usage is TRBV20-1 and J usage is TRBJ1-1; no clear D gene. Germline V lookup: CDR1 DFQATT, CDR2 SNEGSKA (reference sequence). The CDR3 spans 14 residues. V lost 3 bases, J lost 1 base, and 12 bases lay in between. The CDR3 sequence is CSASPGLRNTEAFF. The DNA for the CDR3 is TGCAGTGCTAGTCCCGGACTGCGGAACACTGAAGCTTTCTTT.

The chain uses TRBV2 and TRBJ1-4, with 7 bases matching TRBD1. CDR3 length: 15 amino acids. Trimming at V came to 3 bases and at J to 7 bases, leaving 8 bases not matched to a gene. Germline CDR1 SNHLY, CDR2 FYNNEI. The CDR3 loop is CASSDAGTEGEKLFF. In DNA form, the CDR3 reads TGTGCCAGCAGTGATGCAGGGACAGAGGGTGAAAAACTGTTTTTT. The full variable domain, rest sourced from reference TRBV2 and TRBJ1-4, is EPEVTQTPSHQVTQMGQEVILRCVPISNHLYFYWYRQILGQKVEFLVSFYNNEISEKSEIFDDQFSVERPDGSNFTLKIRSTKLEDSAMYFCASSDAGTEGEKLFFGSGTQLSVL.

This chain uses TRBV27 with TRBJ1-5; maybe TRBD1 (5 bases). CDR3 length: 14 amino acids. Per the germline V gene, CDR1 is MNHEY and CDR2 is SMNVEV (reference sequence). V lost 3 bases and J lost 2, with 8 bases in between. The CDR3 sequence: CASSFSGGNQPQHF. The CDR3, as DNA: TGTGCCAGCAGTTTTTCGGGGGGCAATCAGCCCCAGCATTTT.